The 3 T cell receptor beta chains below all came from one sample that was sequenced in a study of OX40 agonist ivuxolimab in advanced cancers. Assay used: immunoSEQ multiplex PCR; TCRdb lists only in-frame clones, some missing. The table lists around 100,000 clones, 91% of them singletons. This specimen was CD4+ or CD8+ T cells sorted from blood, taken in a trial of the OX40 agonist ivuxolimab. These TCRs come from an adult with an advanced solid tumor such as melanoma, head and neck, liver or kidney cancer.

The CDR3 protein is CASRRGTGEGEQYF. The CDR3 DNA follows: TGTGCCAGCAGAAGGGGGACAGGGGAGGGCGAGCAGTACTTC. The V gene is TRBV6-5, the J gene TRBJ2-7, with TRBD1 identical over 10 bases. The CDR3 runs 14 residues. Trimming removed 6 bases from V and 6 bases from J; junction bases left unmatched: 8. Per the germline V gene, CDR1 is MNHEY and CDR2 is SVGAGI.

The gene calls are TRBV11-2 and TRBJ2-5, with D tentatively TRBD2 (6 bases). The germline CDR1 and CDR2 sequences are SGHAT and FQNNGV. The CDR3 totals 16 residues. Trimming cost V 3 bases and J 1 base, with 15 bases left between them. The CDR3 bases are TGTGCCAGCAGCTTCACTGCAGGAGGGATCCAAGAGACCCAGTACTTC. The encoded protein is CASSFTAGGIQETQYF.

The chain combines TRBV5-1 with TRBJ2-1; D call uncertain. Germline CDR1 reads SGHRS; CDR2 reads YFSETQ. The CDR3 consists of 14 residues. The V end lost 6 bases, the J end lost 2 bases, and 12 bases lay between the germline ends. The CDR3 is CASTIGWAYNEQFF. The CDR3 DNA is TGCGCCAGCACCATAGGGTGGGCCTACAATGAGCAGTTCTTC.